The subject of this entry is one TCR beta chain. Its antigen is unknown. The sample is drawn from a study of spatial heterogeneity in lung cancer. Study-level information: The library had UMIs, and each TCR and UMI pair averaged more than ten raw reads. Points from the study as a whole: In blood, ubiquitous expanded tumor TCRs appeared more at resection than follow-up.

Deletions cut 0 bases from V and 1 base from J, with 21 bases between. The CDR3 sequence is 19 residues long. CDR1 SGHDN and CDR2 FVKESK come from the germline V gene. Regarding time point: sample taken at primary tumor resection. On each TCR cDNA molecule, a unique molecular identifier was present. TCRdb called the 5' RACE reads again in MiXCR, with one record for every CDR3 protein. The repertoire includes 90,000 to 95,000 distinct CDR3 sequences, approximately 12% of them detected once, and over 40% sits in the top ten. The V call is TRBV14, the J call TRBJ1-1; maybe TRBD1 (6 bases). This TCR was recovered from a male donor with early-stage non-small cell lung cancer. This specimen consisted of PBMCs, obtained at surgery. CDR3 DNA sequence: TGTGCCAGCAGCCAAGATAGGGGCCTTGGCAGGGGCCCGAACACTGAAGCTTTCTTT. Its protein is CASSQDRGLGRGPNTEAFF.